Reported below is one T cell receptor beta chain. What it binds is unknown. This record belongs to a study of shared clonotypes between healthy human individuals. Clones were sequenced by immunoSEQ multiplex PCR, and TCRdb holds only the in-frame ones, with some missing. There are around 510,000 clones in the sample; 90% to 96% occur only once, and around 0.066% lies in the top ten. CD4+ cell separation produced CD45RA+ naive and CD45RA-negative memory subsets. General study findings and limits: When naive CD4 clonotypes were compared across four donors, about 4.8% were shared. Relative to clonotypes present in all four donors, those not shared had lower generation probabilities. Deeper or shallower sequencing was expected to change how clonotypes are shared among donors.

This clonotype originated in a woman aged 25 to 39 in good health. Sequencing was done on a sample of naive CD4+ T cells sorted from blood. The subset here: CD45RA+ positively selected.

The CDR3 loop is CASSSQLAGMNTEAFF. CDR3 sequence (DNA): TGTGCCAGCAGTTCTCAGTTGGCAGGGATGAACACTGAAGCTTTCTTT. The chain combines TRBV6-6 with TRBJ1-1, with D perhaps matching TRBD1 (5 bases). CDR1 is MNHNY and CDR2 is SVGAGI in the germline V gene (reference sequence). Deletions cut 4 bases from V and 0 bases from J, with 15 bases between. CDR3 length equals 16 residues.